Listed below are T cell receptor beta chains from one sample, sequenced in a study of T cell changes during pregnancy in multiple sclerosis. Generated by immunoSEQ multiplex PCR, the TCRdb table keeps only in-frame clones and is missing some. This table has 65,000 to 85,000 clones, about 90% appearing once. The source was peripheral blood, collected after pregnancy. The source of these receptors is a female donor with multiple sclerosis, enrolled in a pregnancy study. Both conserved end residues are trimmed from each CDR3. Fields, in order: CDR3 length, V gene, clone size, D gene, CDR3 protein. The D gene is left open where the match is weak. The size of a clone is reported for some rows only, either as once, few or many, or as a class for expanded clones.

14 | TRBV19 | . | TRBD1 | ASSIARTGANQPQH
12 | TRBV30 | . | . | AWRGPSGGQPQH
10 | TRBV10-3 | . | . | AISEPDYGYT
17 | TRBV27 | . | TRBD1 | ASSLTPKQGTVNGNTIY
13 | TRBV7-2 | . | . | ASSFPGLQNTEAF
10 | TRBV21-1 | . | . | ASTNPTDTQY
12 | TRBV19 | . | . | ASSMGRANYGYT
13 | TRBV5-1 | . | . | ASSLAVGANYGYT
15 | TRBV7-3 | . | TRBD2 | ASSLLGTSGFTDTQY
12 | TRBV28 | . | . | ASSFATGRGEQY
11 | TRBV4-1 | few | . | ASSQQRDTEAF
14 | TRBV18 | few | . | ASSVTGWGQNQPQH
15 | TRBV4-2 | . | TRBD2 | ASSQERAGAVYNEQF
9 | TRBV5-4 | . | . | ASSLGGGYT
14 | TRBV4-1 | . | TRBD2 | ASSPGAGGGTDTQY
10 | TRBV12-5 | . | . | ASGLGQSEAF
12 | TRBV18 | . | TRBD2 | ASSPPSGENIQY
14 | TRBV27 | . | . | ASSLSGEGTNQPQH
16 | TRBV21-1 | once | . | ASSKDPTSYESSYEQY
12 | TRBV6-1 | once | . | ASSVLQTNTEAF
13 | TRBV10-1 | . | . | ASSELAGPEGTQY
15 | TRBV18 | . | TRBD2 | ASSQTSIAGAPGELF
11 | TRBV27 | large | . | ASSFSGEYGYT
12 | TRBV6-5 | . | TRBD1 | ASRKTGGDYGYT
13 | TRBV7-9 | . | TRBD1 | ASSLASGGNYGYT
13 | TRBV13 | once | . | ASSSSEISYNEQF
17 | TRBV5-4 | . | TRBD2 | ASSSLGTLAGAIADTQY
14 | TRBV18 | once | TRBD1 | ASSPPIGTGGYEQY
14 | TRBV5-5 | . | . | ASSPRLGSGANVLT
11 | TRBV10-3 | . | . | AISDPRQTEAF
13 | TRBV28 | . | . | ASSPSLPRGETQY
13 | TRBV27 | . | TRBD2 | ASSLRGAVHYEQY
11 | TRBV29-1 | . | TRBD1 | SVVDRETYEQY
10 | TRBV29-1 | . | TRBD1 | SVNRGHETQY
13 | TRBV30 | once | TRBD2 | AWSVLAGATDTQY
14 | TRBV7-7 | . | TRBD1 | ASSSPGTGSGQPQH
12 | TRBV2 | . | . | ASRFRGTYYEQY
13 | TRBV5-1 | . | TRBD1 | ASQTGGAGAGELF
13 | TRBV11-1 | . | TRBD2 | ASSLSTSGIYEQY
12 | TRBV4-1 | . | . | ASSLKTGYNEQF
13 | TRBV9 | . | . | ASSVAPGKNTEAF
17 | TRBV10-3 | few | TRBD2 | AISEGTSGKTGERETQY
14 | TRBV11-2 | . | TRBD2 | ASSLEIGTSYYEQY
12 | TRBV7-9 | . | TRBD1 | ASSRQGLTYEQY
8 | TRBV2 | . | . | ASSMTGRN
11 | TRBV18 | . | . | ASSKDSSFEQY